The T cell receptor (beta chain) described here comes from a study of blood T cells in healthy people across ages. Next came a second PCR, run for about 6 to 11 cycles, which used a sample-barcoded 5' primer along with a J-beta primer mix. One entry per CDR3 protein, called by TCRdb with MiXCR from the 5' RACE reads. The profile shows just under 900,000 distinct CDR3 sequences, less than 35% of them singletons. The germline V gene has CDR1 SGHVS and CDR2 FNYEAQ. The CDR3 is 16 amino acids. This clonotype was seen more than once but under ten times. The antigen is unknown. This may stem from a read error, because a much larger clone lies one nucleotide away. Study results and limitations: No conclusive comparison of naive versus antigen-experienced cells was possible with unsorted PBMCs.

Sequencing was carried out using blood. The chain combines TRBV7-6 with TRBJ1-2, with 7 positions matching TRBD1. This receptor was taken from a woman older than 75 in good health. DNA for the CDR3: TGTGCCAGCAGCCCATCCCGGACAGGAGCTAACTATGACTACACCTTC. It codes for CASSPSRTGANYDYTF.